This TCR beta chain appears in the sequencing data of a study of blood T cell repertoires in COVID-19. As for the study in general: Material from acute and convalescent COVID-19 was sourced from the United States, Italy and Spain. PBMCs, B-cell-depleted T cells, or T cells provided the cDNA or gDNA that made up the material.

One Seattle source followed patients from active infection through their disease course. V gave up 3 bases and J gave up 3 bases; unmatched junction bases: 3. Germline lookup yields CDR1 GTSNPN and CDR2 SVGIG (reference sequence). This CDR3 comprises 13 residues. In the original processing: For nucleated cells, counts were estimated from reference gene primer amplification. This table comes from immunoSEQ multiplex PCR, and its TCRdb copy is limited to in-frame clones, with some not included. The D gene and trimming were derived from the DNA, and the V and J assignments and clone size from that table. Of around 260,000 clones in the sample, around 85% are singletons; the top ten hold about 0.9%. In its sample, this clone was seen once.

Sequenced: peripheral blood. The chain recombines TRBV30 with TRBJ2-7; TRBD1 aligns across 9 bases. The receptor was isolated from a human donor with COVID-19, enrolled during active disease. The donor label of this sample is uncertain. The CDR3 nucleotides are TGTGCCTGGAGCTCGGACAGGGGCTACGAGCAGTACTTC. This translates into CAWSSDRGYEQYF. Together with reference TRBV30 and TRBJ2-7, the CDR3 gives the full variable domain: SQTIHQWPATLVQPVGSPLSLECTVEGTSNPNLYWYRQAAGRGLQLLFYSVGIGQISSEVPQNLSASRPQDRQFILSSKKLLLSDSGFYLCAWSSDRGYEQYFGPGTRLTVT.